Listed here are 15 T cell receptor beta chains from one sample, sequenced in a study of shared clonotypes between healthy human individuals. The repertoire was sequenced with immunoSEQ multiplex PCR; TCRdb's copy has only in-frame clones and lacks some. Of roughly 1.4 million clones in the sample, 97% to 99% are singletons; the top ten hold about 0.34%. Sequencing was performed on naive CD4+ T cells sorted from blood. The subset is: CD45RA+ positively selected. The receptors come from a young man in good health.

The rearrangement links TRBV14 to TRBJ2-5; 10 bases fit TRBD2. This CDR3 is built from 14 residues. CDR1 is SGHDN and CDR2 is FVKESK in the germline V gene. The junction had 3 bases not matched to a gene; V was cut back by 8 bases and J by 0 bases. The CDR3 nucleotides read TGTGCCAGCTCAGGACTAGCGGACCAAGAGACCCAGTACTTC. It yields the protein CASSGLADQETQYF. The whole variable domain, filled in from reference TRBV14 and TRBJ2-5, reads EAGVTQFPSHSVIEKGQTVTLRCDPISGHDNLYWYRRVMGKEIKFLLHFVKESKQDESGMPNNRFLAERTGGTYSTLKVQPAELEDSGVYFCASSGLADQETQYFGPGTRLLVL.

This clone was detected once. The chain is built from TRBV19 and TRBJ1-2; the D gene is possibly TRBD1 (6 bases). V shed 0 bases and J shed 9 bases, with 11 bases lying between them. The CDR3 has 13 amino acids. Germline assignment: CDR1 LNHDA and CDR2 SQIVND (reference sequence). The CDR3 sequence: CASSIDGQTSYTF. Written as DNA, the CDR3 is TGTGCCAGTAGTATAGATGGACAGACAAGCTACACCTTC.

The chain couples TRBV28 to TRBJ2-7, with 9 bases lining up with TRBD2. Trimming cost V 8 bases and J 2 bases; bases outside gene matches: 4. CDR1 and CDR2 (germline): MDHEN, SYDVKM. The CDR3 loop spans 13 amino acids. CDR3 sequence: CASGAGGPYEQYF. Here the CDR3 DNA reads TGTGCCAGCGGGGCGGGAGGGCCCTACGAGCAGTACTTC.

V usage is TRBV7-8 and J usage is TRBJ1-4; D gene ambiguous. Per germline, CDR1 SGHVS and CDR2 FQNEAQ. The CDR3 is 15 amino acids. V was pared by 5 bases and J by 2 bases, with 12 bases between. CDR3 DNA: TGTGCCAGCAGCATATTCGGAGGGACTAATGAAAAACTGTTTTTT. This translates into CASSIFGGTNEKLFF.

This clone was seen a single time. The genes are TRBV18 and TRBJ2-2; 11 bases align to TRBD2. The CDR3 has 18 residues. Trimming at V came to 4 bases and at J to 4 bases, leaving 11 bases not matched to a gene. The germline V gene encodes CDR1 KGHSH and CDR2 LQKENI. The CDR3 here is CASSRKNFLAGGTGELFF. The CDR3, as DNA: TGTGCCAGCTCACGAAAGAACTTCCTAGCGGGGGGCACCGGGGAGCTGTTTTTT.

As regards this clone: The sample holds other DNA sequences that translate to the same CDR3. CDR3 bases: TGTGCCAGCAGTTTAACAGATACGCAGTATTTT. As protein: CASSLTDTQYF. This chain uses TRBV6-6 with TRBJ2-3; D remains unclear. The CDR3 has 11 amino acids. V dropped 4 bases and J dropped 3 bases, with 2 bases sitting between them. Germline V lookup: CDR1 MNHNY, CDR2 SVGAGI (reference sequence).

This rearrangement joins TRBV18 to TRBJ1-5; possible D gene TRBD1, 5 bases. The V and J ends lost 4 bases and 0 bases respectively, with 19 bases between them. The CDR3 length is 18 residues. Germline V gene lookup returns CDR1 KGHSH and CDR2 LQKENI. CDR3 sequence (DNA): TGTGCCAGCTCACTGCTACCGCCCCAGGGTTATAGCAATCAGCCCCAGCATTTT. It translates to CASSLLPPQGYSNQPQHF.

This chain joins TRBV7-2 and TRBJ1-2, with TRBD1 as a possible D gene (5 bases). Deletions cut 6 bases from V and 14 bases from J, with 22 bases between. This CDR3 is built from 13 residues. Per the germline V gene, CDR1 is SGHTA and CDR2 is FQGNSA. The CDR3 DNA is TGTGCCAGCAGGTCCACGACAGCCCGCTTAGAGACCTTC. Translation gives CASRSTTARLETF.

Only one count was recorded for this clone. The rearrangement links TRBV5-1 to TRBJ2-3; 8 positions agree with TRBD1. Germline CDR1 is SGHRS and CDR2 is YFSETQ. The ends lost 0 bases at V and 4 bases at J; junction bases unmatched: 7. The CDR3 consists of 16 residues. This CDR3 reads CASSLGGQEGADTQYF. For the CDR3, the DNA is TGCGCCAGCAGCTTGGGGGGACAGGAGGGCGCAGATACGCAGTATTTT.

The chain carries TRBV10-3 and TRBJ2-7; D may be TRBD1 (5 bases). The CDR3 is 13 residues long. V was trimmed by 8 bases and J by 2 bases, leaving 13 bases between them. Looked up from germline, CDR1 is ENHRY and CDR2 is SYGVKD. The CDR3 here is CAIGQGETYEQYF. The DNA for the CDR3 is TGTGCCATCGGCCAGGGCGAAACCTACGAGCAGTACTTC.

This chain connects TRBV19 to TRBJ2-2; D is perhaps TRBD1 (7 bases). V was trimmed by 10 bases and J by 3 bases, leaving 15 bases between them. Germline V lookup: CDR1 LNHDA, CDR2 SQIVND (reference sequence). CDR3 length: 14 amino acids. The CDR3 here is CATRQGGDTGELFF. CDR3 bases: TGTGCCACCAGACAGGGCGGGGACACCGGGGAGCTGTTTTTT. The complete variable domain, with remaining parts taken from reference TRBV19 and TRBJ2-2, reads DGGITQSPKYLFRKEGQNVTLSCEQNLNHDAMYWYRQDPGQGLRLIYYSQIVNDFQKGDIAEGYSVSREKKESFPLTVTSAQKNPTAFYLCATRQGGDTGELFFGEGSRLTVL.

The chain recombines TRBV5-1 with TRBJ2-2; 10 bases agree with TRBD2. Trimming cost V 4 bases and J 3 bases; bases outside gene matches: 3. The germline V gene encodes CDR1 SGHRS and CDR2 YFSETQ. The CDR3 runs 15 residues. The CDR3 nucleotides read TGCGCCAGCAGCACTAGCGGGATGGACACCGGGGAGCTGTTTTTT. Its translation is CASSTSGMDTGELFF.

CDR3 sequence reads: CASSVGTSGKAYEQYF. The CDR3 DNA sequence: TGTGCCAGCAGCGTTGGGACTAGCGGGAAAGCCTACGAGCAGTACTTC. The V call is TRBV11-2, the J call TRBJ2-7, with TRBD2 identical over 13 bases. CDR3 size: 16 residues. Germline loops: CDR1 SGHAT, CDR2 FQNNGV. The J segment lost 2 bases and the V segment lost 5 bases, leaving 6 bases of the junction unmatched.

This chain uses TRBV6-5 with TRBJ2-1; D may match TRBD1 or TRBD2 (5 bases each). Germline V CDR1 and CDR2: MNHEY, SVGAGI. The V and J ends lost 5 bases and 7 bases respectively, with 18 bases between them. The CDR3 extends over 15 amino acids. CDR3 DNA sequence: TGTGCCAGCAGTCCCGGGACCCCAAAAAGTAATGAGCAGTTCTTC. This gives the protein CASSPGTPKSNEQFF.

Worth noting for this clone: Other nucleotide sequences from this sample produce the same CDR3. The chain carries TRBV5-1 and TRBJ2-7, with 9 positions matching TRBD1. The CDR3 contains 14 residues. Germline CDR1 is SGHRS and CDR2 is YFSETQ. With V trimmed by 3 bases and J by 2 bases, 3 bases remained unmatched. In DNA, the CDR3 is TGCGCCAGCAGCTGGGGACAGGGCCCCTACGAGCAGTACTTC. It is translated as CASSWGQGPYEQYF.